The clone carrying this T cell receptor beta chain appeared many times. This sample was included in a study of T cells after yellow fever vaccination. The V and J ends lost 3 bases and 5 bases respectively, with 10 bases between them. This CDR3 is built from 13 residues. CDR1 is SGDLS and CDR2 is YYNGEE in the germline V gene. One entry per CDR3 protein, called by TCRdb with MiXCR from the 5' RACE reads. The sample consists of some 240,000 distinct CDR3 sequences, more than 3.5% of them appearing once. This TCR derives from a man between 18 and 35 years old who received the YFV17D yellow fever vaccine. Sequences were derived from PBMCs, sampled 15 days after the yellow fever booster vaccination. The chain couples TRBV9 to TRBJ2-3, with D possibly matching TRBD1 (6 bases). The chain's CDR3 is CASSAHREDTQYF. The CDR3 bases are TGTGCCAGCAGCGCACACAGGGAAGATACGCAGTATTTT. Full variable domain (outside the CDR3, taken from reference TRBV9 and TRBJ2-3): DSGVTQTPKHLITATGQRVTLRCSPRSGDLSVYWYQQSLDQGLQFLIQYYNGEERAKGNILERFSAQQFPDLHSELNLSSLELGDSALYFCASSAHREDTQYFGPGTRLTVL.